The clone carrying this T cell receptor beta chain was detected many times. Its target is unknown. These data originate in a study of neurological immune-mediated disorders. Overall study findings and caveats: None of the CDR3 amino acid sequences of expanded clones recurred across subjects, suggesting private repertoires in all groups.

One entry per CDR3 protein, called by TCRdb with MiXCR from the 5' RACE reads. The sample has 55,000 to 65,000 distinct CDR3 sequences; 3% to 4% are singletons. V was pared by 4 bases and J by 2 bases, with 4 bases between. The CDR3 spans 12 residues. From germline, CDR1 is SGHTA and CDR2 FQGTGA. This rearrangement joins TRBV7-3 to TRBJ2-3, with D uncertain. The clonotype comes from a woman in her twenties or thirties with multiple sclerosis. The specimen sequenced was PBMCs. This chain's CDR3 is CASSSLTDTQYF. The CDR3 DNA sequence: TGTGCCAGCAGCTCCCTCACAGATACGCAGTATTTT.